Shown below are 2 T cell receptor beta chains from a single sample sequenced in a study of PD-L1 blockade in urothelial cancer. Time point meaning: pretreatment peripheral blood. Assay used: immunoSEQ multiplex PCR; TCRdb lists only in-frame clones, some missing. The top ten hold approximately 21% of the sample, which has roughly 49,000 clones, roughly 86% seen once. The specimen comprised PBMCs, sampled around atezolizumab (anti-PD-L1) treatment. These receptors were taken from a man aged 55 to 70 with urothelial cancer.

V and J are TRBV5-1 and TRBJ1-6, with D possibly matching TRBD1 (5 bases). The CDR3 has 14 residues. Germline assignment: CDR1 SGHRS and CDR2 YFSETQ. V was trimmed by 0 bases and J by 10 bases, leaving 11 bases between them. The CDR3 region is CASSLGLQGSPLHF. CDR3 coding DNA: TGCGCCAGCAGCTTGGGTTTGCAGGGCTCACCCCTCCACTTT.

The V call is TRBV5-8, the J call TRBJ1-6, with D tentatively TRBD1 (6 bases). The V end lost 5 bases, the J end lost 9 bases, and 15 bases lay between the germline ends. CDR1 and CDR2 from the germline V gene are SGHTS and YDEGEE. CDR3 length: 14 amino acids. CDR3 in amino acids: CASSHNTGLSPLHF. CDR3 coding DNA: TGTGCCAGCAGTCATAATACAGGGCTTTCACCCCTCCACTTT.